This T cell receptor beta chain was profiled in a study of blood T cell repertoires in COVID-19. The wider study: Samples representing acute and convalescent COVID-19 were sourced from the United States, Italy and Spain. T cells, B-cell-depleted T cells, or PBMCs provided the cDNA or gDNA that served as material.

In the source study's methods: Estimated nucleated cell counts came from reference gene primer amplification. Sequencing was performed with immunoSEQ multiplex PCR; in TCRdb, only in-frame clones are kept and a portion is missing. V, J and clone size are taken as reported in that table, and D and trimming were inferred from the DNA itself. This repertoire shows roughly 110,000 clones, about 70% found once; its top ten account for roughly 0.86%. Germline V gene lookup returns CDR1 MDHEN and CDR2 SYDVKM. The CDR3 has 14 residues. V was pared by 4 bases and J by 12 bases, with 20 bases between. The clonotype originates from a human donor with acute or convalescent COVID-19. The donor label of this sample is uncertain. The chain links TRBV28 to TRBJ2-3, with D unclear. Sequencing was performed on peripheral blood. CDR3 nucleotide sequence: TGTGCCAGCAGTTGGGCCGCTAAGGATCCCGATCAGTATTTT. Encoded protein: CASSWAAKDPDQYF.